This T cell receptor (beta chain) is drawn from a study of regulatory T cells in long-lasting Graves disease. V was shortened by 7 bases and J by 6 bases, with 15 bases between the two germline ends. This CDR3 contains 14 residues. Per the germline V gene, CDR1 is MNHNS and CDR2 is SASEGT. In its sample, this clonotype was seen a few times. Researchers made TCR beta libraries by using iRepertoire HTBI primers and running Arm-PCR on CDR3 regions. TCRdb analysed the multiplex PCR reads with MiXCR anew, one entry per CDR3 protein. Among about 420,000 distinct CDR3 sequences listed, 15% to 20% were seen once. Documented time point: newly diagnosed GD, antithyroid drugs for less than 3 months. PBMCs provided the RNA from which the TCR library was made. These same records also appear under a second study, on T cells in Graves' hyperthyroidism and ophthalmopathy. That publication notes: Exclusion of a patient resulted from uncontrolled infection, other autoimmune disease, pregnancy or lactation. Researchers found most expanded thyroid clonotypes above 0.001 in blood as well. Ophthalmopathy got predicted by the model a median about 6.5 months before its onset.

The receptor was isolated from a woman aged 18-30 years with Graves disease. The rearrangement joins TRBV6-1 to TRBJ1-4; D is perhaps TRBD1 (5 bases). The specimen comprised peripheral blood mononuclear cells (PBMCs), sampled at new diagnosis, from a patient treated with antithyroid drugs. Written as DNA, the CDR3 is TGTGCCAGCAATCCAGGGTTTCGGCATGAAAAACTGTTTTTT. Translation gives CASNPGFRHEKLFF.